The clone carrying this TCR beta chain was found once. Per the authors' pipeline: The assay estimated nucleated cells by amplifying reference gene primers. The table came from immunoSEQ multiplex PCR; TCRdb's copy has only in-frame clones and leaves some out. The DNA gave D and trimming, while V, J and clone size come from that table. This repertoire shows around 130,000 clones, 82% found once; its top ten account for 12%. This specimen comes from a study of blood T cell repertoires in COVID-19. Background on the study: The United States, Italy and Spain were the sources of the acute and convalescent COVID-19 samples. Sources were T cells, B-cell-depleted T cells, or PBMCs; the material itself was cDNA or gDNA.

The CDR3 has 13 amino acids. V was trimmed by 4 bases and J by 0 bases, leaving 8 bases between them. The germline V gene has CDR1 SGHDT and CDR2 YYEEEE. The clonotype originates from a human donor in a cohort sampled during active COVID-19. The chain links TRBV5-6 to TRBJ2-7; weak D call: TRBD2 (5 bases). The sample was peripheral blood. CDR3 sequence reads: CASSRESSYEQYF. The CDR3 DNA reads as TGTGCCAGCAGCAGGGAGAGCTCCTACGAGCAGTACTTC.